The clone carrying this T cell receptor (beta chain) was seen more than once but under ten times. It was RNA transcripts that yielded the amplified TCR beta CDR3 regions. The TCR CDR3 was amplified in a first-round RT-PCR using the HTBI primer set. Each CDR3 protein is one row after TCRdb ran MiXCR on the multiplex PCR reads. The sample carries hundreds of thousands of distinct CDR3 sequences, approximately 18% recorded once. The data derive from a study of T cells in Graves' hyperthyroidism and ophthalmopathy. Trimming stripped 0 bases from V and 5 bases from J, with 14 bases between. The CDR3 has 15 residues. In germline, CDR1 is SGDLS, CDR2 YYNGEE.

This TCR was recovered from a woman between 50 and 59 years old with Graves' hyperthyroidism that later progressed to Graves' ophthalmopathy. The chain uses TRBV9 and TRBJ1-1; D call uncertain. Sequencing was performed on blood. CDR3 bases: TGTGCCAGCAGCGTAGGTAGAGGGAGGCGTACTGAAGCTTTCTTT. Protein product: CASSVGRGRRTEAFF.